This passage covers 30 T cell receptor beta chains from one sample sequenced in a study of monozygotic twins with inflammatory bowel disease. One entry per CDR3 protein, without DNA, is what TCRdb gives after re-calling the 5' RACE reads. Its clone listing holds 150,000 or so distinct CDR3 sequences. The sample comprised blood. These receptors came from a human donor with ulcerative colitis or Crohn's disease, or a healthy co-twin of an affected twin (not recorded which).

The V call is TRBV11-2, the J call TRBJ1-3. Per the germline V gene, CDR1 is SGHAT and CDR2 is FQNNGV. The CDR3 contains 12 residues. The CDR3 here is CASSLYPHTIYF.

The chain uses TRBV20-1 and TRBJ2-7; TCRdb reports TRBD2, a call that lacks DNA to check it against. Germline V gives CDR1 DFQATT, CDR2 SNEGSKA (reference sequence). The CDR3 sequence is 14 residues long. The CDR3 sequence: CSANSGRASYEQYF.

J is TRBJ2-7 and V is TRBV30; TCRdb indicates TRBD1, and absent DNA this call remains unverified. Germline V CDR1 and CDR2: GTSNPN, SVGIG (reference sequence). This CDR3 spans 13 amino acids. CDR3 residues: CAWIRDRPYEQYF. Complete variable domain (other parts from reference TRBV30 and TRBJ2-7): SQTIHQWPATLVQPVGSPLSLECTVEGTSNPNLYWYRQAAGRGLQLLFYSVGIGQISSEVPQNLSASRPQDRQFILSSKKLLLSDSGFYLCAWIRDRPYEQYFGPGTRLTVT.

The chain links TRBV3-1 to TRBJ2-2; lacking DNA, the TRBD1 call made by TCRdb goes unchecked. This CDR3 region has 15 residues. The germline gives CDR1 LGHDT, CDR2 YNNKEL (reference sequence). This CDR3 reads CASSLGDAYTGELFF.

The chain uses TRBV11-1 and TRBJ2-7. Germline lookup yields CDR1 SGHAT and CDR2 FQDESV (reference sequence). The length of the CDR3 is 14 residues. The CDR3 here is CASSLETASYEQYF.

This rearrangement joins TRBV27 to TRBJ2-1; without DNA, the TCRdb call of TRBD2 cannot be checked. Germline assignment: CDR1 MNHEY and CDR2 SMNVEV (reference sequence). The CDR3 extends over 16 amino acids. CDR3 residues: CASSPRDWSSYNEQFF.

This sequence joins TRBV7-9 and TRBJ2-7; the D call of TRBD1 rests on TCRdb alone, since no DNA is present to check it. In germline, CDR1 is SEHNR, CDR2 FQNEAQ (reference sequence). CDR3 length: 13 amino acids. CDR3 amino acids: CASSPVPGDEQYF.

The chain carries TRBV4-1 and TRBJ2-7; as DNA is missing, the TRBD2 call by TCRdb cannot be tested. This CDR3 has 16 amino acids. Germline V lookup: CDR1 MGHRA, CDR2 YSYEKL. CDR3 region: CASSQDLGLAAYEQYF.

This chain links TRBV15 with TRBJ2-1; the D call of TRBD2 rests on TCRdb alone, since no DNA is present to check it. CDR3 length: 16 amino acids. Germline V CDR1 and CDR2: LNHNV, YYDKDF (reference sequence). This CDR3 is CATSRQASVGAGEQFF.

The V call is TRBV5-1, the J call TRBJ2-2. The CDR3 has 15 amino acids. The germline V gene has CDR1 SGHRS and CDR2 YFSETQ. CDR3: CASRFAGSNTGELFF.

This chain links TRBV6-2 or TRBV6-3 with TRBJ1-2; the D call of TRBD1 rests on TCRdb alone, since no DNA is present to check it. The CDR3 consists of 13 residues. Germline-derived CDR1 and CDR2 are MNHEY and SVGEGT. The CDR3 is CASNPGGNYGYTF.

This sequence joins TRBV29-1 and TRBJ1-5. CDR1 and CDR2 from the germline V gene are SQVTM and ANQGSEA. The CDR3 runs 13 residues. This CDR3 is CSVEDEANQPQHF.

The CDR3 protein is CASSLASGTGGVMNTEAFF. The V and J genes are TRBV5-4 and TRBJ1-1; without DNA, the TCRdb call of TRBD1 cannot be checked. CDR3 length: 19 amino acids. Germline CDR1 and CDR2: SGHNT and YYREEE (reference sequence).

The CDR3 sequence is CATSERSGLTDTQYF. The chain is built from TRBV24-1 and TRBJ2-3; TCRdb designates TRBD2, a call that cannot be tested without DNA. This CDR3 region has 15 residues. In germline, CDR1 is KGHDR, CDR2 SFDVKD.

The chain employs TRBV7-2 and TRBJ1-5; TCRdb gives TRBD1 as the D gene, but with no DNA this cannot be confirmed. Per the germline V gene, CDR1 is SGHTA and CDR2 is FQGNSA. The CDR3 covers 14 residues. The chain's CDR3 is CASSAGTVFYPQHF.

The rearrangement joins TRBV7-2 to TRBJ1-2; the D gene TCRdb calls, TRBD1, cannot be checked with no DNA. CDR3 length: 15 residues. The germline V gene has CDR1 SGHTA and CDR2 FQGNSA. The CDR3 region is CASSLKWTGQNGYTF.

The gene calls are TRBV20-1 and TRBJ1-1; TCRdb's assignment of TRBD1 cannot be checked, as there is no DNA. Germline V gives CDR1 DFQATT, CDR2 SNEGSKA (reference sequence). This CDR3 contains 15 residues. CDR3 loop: CSAPNRENGATEAFF.

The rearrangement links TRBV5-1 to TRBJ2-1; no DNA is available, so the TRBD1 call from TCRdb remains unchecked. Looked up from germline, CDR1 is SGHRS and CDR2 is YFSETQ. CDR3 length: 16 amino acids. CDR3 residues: CASSLDPGRGRNEQFF.

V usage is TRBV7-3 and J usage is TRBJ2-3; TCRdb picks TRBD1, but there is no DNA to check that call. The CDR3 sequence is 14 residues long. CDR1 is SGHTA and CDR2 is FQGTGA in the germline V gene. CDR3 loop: CASSLGHSTDTQYF.

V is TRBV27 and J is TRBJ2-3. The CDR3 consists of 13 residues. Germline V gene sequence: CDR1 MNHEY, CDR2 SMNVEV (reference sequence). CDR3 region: CASSKTSTDTQYF.

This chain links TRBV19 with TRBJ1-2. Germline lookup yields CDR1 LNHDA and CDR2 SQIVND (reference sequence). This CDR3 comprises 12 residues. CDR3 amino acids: CASSEQDGGYTF. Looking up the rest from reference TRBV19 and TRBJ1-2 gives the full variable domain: DGGITQSPKYLFRKEGQNVTLSCEQNLNHDAMYWYRQDPGQGLRLIYYSQIVNDFQKGDIAEGYSVSREKKESFPLTVTSAQKNPTAFYLCASSEQDGGYTFGSGTRLTVV.

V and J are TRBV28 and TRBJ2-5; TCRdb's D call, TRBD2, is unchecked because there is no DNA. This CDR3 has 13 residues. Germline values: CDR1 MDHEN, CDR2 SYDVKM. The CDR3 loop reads CASRSGGEETQYF.

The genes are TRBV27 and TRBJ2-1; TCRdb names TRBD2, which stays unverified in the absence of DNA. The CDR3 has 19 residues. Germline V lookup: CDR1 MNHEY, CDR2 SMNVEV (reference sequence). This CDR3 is CASSRKALAGGSRFDEQFF.

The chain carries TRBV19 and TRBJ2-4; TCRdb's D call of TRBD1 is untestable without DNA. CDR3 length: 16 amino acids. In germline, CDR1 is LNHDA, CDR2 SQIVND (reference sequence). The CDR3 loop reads CASTKRAGQVKNIQYF.

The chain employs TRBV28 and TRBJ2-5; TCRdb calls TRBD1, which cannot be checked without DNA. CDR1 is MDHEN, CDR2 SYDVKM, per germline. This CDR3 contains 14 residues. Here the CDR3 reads CASTNRPFPQTQYF.

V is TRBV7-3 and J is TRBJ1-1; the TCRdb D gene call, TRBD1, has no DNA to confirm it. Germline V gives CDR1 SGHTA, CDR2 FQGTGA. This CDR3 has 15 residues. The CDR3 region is CASSLIGQGDTEASF.

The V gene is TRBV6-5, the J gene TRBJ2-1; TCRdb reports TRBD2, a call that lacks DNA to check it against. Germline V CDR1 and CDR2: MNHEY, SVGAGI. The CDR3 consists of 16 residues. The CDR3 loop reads CASIRSLADSYNEQFF.

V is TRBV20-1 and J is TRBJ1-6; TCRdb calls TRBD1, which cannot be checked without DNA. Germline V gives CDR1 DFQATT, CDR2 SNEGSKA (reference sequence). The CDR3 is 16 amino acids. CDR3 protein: CSAKSSGTANNSPLHF.

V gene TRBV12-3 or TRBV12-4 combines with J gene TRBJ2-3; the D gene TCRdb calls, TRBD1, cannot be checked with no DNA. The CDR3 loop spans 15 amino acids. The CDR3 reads CASSPVTQGTDTQYF.

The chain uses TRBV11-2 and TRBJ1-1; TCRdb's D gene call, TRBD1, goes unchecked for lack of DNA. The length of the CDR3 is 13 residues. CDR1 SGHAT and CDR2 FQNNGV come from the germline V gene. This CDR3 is CASSWGRNTEAFF.